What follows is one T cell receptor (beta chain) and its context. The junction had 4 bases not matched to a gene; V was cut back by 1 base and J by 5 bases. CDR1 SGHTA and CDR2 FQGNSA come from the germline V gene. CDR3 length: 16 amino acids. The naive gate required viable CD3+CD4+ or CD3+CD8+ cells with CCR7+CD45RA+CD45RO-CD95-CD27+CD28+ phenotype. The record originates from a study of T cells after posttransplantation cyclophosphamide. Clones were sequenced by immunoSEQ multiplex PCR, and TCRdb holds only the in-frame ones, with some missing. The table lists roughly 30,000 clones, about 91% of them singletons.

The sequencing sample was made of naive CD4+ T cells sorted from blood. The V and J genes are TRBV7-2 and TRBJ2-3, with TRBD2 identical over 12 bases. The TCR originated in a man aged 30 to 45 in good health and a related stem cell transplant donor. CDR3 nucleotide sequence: TGTGCCAGCAGCTTAGTGCCTAGCGGGGGGGAAGATACGCAGTATTTT. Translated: CASSLVPSGGEDTQYF. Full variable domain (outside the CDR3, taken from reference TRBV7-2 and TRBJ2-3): GAGVSQSPSNKVTEKGKDVELRCDPISGHTALYWYRQSLGQGLEFLIYFQGNSAPDKSGLPSDRFSAERTGGSVSTLTIQRTQQEDSAVYLCASSLVPSGGEDTQYFGPGTRLTVL.